This T cell receptor (beta chain) was observed in a study of blood T cells in healthy people across ages. The authors ran a second PCR of about 6 to 11 cycles using a sample-barcoded 5' primer and a J-beta primer mix. In TCRdb, the 5' RACE reads were re-called with MiXCR into one record per CDR3 protein. This table has roughly 1.4 million distinct CDR3 sequences, 45% to 70% appearing once. Isolation of PBMCs gave at least 6.5 million cells per sample. Sequencing was performed on blood. This receptor was identified in a man aged 18 to 30 in good health.

The CDR3 DNA is TGCAGTACAGAGTTCCGCAGCGATGAGCAGTTCTTC. Residues: CSTEFRSDEQFF. The chain employs TRBV20-1 and TRBJ2-1; D unclear. V gave up 8 bases and J gave up 8 bases, with 16 bases separating them. Germline V lookup: CDR1 DFQATT, CDR2 SNEGSKA (reference sequence). This CDR3 region has 12 residues.